The sequence of this T cell receptor (beta chain) was determined in a study of CXCR3-negative and CXCR3-positive naive CD8 T cells. Overall study results and limits: The TRB CDR3s that CXCR3-positive naive cells carried were more hydrophobic than those of CXCR3-negative naive cells.

UMI-labeled 5' RACE yielded the TRB cDNA libraries. TCRdb re-called the 5' RACE reads; every CDR3 protein appears as one record, without DNA. This sample carries about 120,000 distinct CDR3 sequences, with around 0.38% going to the ten biggest clones. Details on this clonotype: The target antigen is unknown.

CDR3 length equals 18 residues. Germline-derived CDR1 and CDR2 are MDHEN and SYDVKM. Naivety in CD8+ T cells corresponded to a CD45RO-CCR7+CD27+CD95- phenotype. This TCR was sampled from a human donor in good health. Some clones in this sample may be carry-over from other donors' samples. This chain connects TRBV28 to TRBJ2-3; TCRdb gives TRBD1 as the D gene, but with no DNA this cannot be confirmed. The specimen sequenced was naive CXCR3+ CD8+ T cells from blood. Noted subset: CD45RO-CCR7+CD27+CD95- naive CD8+ T cells expressing CXCR3 (TNR3+). The CDR3 here is CASSPNIGTHYFTDTQYF.